The text below deals with one TCR beta chain. The sample is drawn from a study of cytomegalovirus exposure and HLA in healthy donors. Whole-study context: The approximately 660 first-cohort repertoires shared a platform with the approximately 120 validation repertoires, as reported in a later analysis.

CDR3 length equals 14 residues. With V trimmed by 9 bases and J by 5 bases, 10 bases remained unmatched. Germline CDR1 ENHRY, CDR2 SYGVKD. Sequencing was performed with immunoSEQ multiplex PCR; in TCRdb, only in-frame clones are kept and a portion is missing. The table has around 70,000 clones, 94% seen once. The chain couples TRBV10-3 to TRBJ2-1; 7 bases are shared with TRBD2. This sequence originates from a man aged 18-30 years in good health and CMV-seropositive. The specimen sequenced was PBMCs. As DNA, the CDR3 is TGTGCCATGGATGGGGGAGGGTTAAACAATGAGCAGTTCTTC. Translation gives CAMDGGGLNNEQFF.